What follows is one TCR beta chain and its context. These data originate in a study of T cell changes during pregnancy in multiple sclerosis. Data came from immunoSEQ multiplex PCR; TCRdb stores just in-frame clones and leaves some out. The sample has tens of thousands of clones, 90% seen once; the top ten hold roughly 10%. Trimming took 1 base from V and 0 from J, leaving 7 bases between them. This CDR3 spans 14 amino acids. CDR1 and CDR2 (germline): SGHRS, YFSETQ. The TCR comes from a female donor with multiple sclerosis, enrolled in a pregnancy study. Sequenced material: CD8+ T cells from peripheral blood mononuclear cells, taken before pregnancy. V is TRBV5-1 and J is TRBJ1-1; D gene unclear. In DNA, the CDR3 is TGCGCCAGCAGCTTGAAACAGCTGAACACTGAAGCTTTCTTT. This translates into CASSLKQLNTEAFF.